The 19 T cell receptor beta chains below all came from one sample that was sequenced in a study of blood T cell repertoires in COVID-19 (dated by TCRdb to the early 2020s). To prepare the library, the immunoSEQ multiplex PCR assay was applied. Sourced from immuneACCESS, this table was stored by TCRdb with only in-frame sequences that have V and J called. A share of the clones is absent; for the studies checked, an unresolved V gene accounts for under half, and the remainder has no known explanation. Present in this sample are approximately 300,000 clones, around 84% of which were seen just once. 1.5% to 2% of the sample belongs to the ten largest clones. The sequenced sample was PBMCs or T cells enriched from blood (not recorded which). These receptors were obtained from a woman between 25 and 40 years old who had been exposed to COVID-19.

The V gene is TRBV4-1, the J gene TRBJ2-7, with 8 bases lining up with TRBD2. V dropped 1 base and J dropped 4; count of bases not matched to a gene: 3. Germline V gene sequence: CDR1 MGHRA, CDR2 YSYEKL. The CDR3 spans 14 residues. CDR3 in amino acids: CASSQGASGYEQYF. CDR3 nucleotide sequence: TGCGCCAGCAGCCAAGGGGCTAGCGGGTACGAGCAGTACTTC.

The rearrangement links TRBV19 to TRBJ1-2; 11 nucleotides agree with TRBD1. The germline gives CDR1 LNHDA, CDR2 SQIVND (reference sequence). Unmatched junction bases numbered 16, after V lost 4 bases and J lost 6 bases. The CDR3 consists of 18 residues. The chain's CDR3 is CASSNHPGQGGSFDGYTF. The CDR3 DNA follows: TGTGCCAGTAGTAACCATCCGGGACAGGGGGGAAGTTTCGATGGCTACACCTTC.

This sequence joins TRBV2 and TRBJ1-6; 7 bases are shared with TRBD1. CDR3 length: 15 amino acids. J was trimmed by 10 bases and V by 7 bases; bases with no gene match: 13. The germline CDR1 and CDR2 sequences are SNHLY and FYNNEI. This CDR3 is CASTRDRLTTSPLHF. In nucleotides, the CDR3 is TGTGCCAGCACCAGGGACAGACTTACAACATCACCCCTCCACTTT.

The V gene is TRBV3-1 (or the pseudogene TRBV3-2), the J gene TRBJ2-5; D unresolved. Per the germline V gene, CDR1 is LGHDT and CDR2 is YNNKEL (reference sequence). The germline V and J ends were trimmed by 6 bases and 2 bases, with 16 bases remaining between them. CDR3 length: 15 residues. CDR3 in amino acids: CASRPSSARQETQYF. The DNA of the CDR3 is TGTGCCAGCAGACCCTCTAGTGCCCGTCAAGAGACCCAGTACTTC.

V and J are TRBV2 and TRBJ2-7, with 10 positions matching TRBD2. V shed 2 bases and J 4 bases; nucleotides not matched to a gene: 5. The CDR3 totals 15 residues. Germline assignment: CDR1 SNHLY and CDR2 FYNNEI. This chain's CDR3 is CASSEFLAGAYEQYF. The CDR3 DNA follows: TGTGCCAGCAGTGAATTCCTAGCGGGAGCTTACGAGCAGTACTTC.

This chain joins TRBV13 and TRBJ2-5; TRBD2 matches 8 bases. After removal of 4 bases from V and 1 base from J, the junction contained 8 bases not matched to a gene. This CDR3 is built from 16 residues. Germline V gene data show CDR1 as PRHDT and CDR2 as FYEKMQ (reference sequence). CDR3 residues: CASSSAQSGGQETQYF. The CDR3 DNA follows: TGTGCCAGCAGCTCGGCTCAAAGCGGGGGCCAAGAGACCCAGTACTTC.

In this sample, this clone turned up once. The genes are TRBV19 and TRBJ1-4, with 8 bases aligning to TRBD1. The germline V gene encodes CDR1 LNHDA and CDR2 SQIVND (reference sequence). V shed 5 bases, J shed 8 bases, and the junction held 10 bases outside the gene matches. The CDR3 has 15 residues. CDR3 DNA sequence: TGTGCCAGTAGTGCGCAGGGGGCTCGAGGGGAAAAACTGTTTTTT. It specifies CASSAQGARGEKLFF.

CDR3 nucleotides: TGTGCCAGCAGCTTAACAGGGCCCTACGAGCAGTACTTC. Translation: CASSLTGPYEQYF. The chain couples TRBV11-2 to TRBJ2-7; D might be TRBD1 (6 bases). This CDR3 comprises 13 residues. Germline lookup yields CDR1 SGHAT and CDR2 FQNNGV. Trimming pared 2 bases from V and 2 bases from J, leaving 7 bases between.

CDR3 residues: CASSGQGGLALLTQYF. In nucleotides, the CDR3 is TGTGCCAGCAGTGGACAAGGGGGACTAGCGCTACTTACGCAGTATTTT. The rearrangement links TRBV28 to TRBJ2-3; 10 bases line up with TRBD2. Per germline, CDR1 MDHEN and CDR2 SYDVKM. Trimming took 5 bases from V and 8 from J; bases not matched to a gene: 13. This CDR3 has 16 residues.

This clone was seen once. One end of the junction varies from germline; a read error may be responsible. The chain couples TRBV7-7 to TRBJ2-5; TRBD1 is a possible D gene (6 bases). The CDR3 runs 13 residues. From germline, CDR1 is SSHAT and CDR2 FNYEAQ (reference sequence). The CDR3 nucleotides read TGTGCTAGCAGCTCGGACAGACAAGAGACCCAGTACTTC. It encodes CASSSDRQETQYF.

The chain employs TRBV28 and TRBJ2-2; D perhaps matches TRBD1 (5 bases). Germline CDR1 and CDR2: MDHEN and SYDVKM. V was cut by 2 bases and J by 3 bases, with 16 bases left in between. This CDR3 has 17 amino acids. This chain's CDR3 is CASSLILPQADTGELFF. As DNA, the CDR3 is TGTGCCAGCAGTTTAATTCTCCCACAGGCCGACACCGGGGAGCTGTTTTTT.

This sequence joins TRBV6-1 and TRBJ2-7; D perhaps matches TRBD1 (6 bases). This CDR3 is built from 15 residues. V gave up 2 bases and J gave up 3 bases, with 14 bases separating them. The germline V gene has CDR1 MNHNS and CDR2 SASEGT. CDR3 protein: CASSESQGLFYEQYF. DNA for the CDR3: TGTGCCAGCAGTGAAAGCCAGGGGCTTTTCTACGAGCAGTACTTC.

This chain links TRBV2 with TRBJ1-5; D uncertain. CDR1 and CDR2 (germline): SNHLY, FYNNEI. The V end was cut by 6 bases, the J end by 2 bases, with 17 bases between. CDR3 length equals 16 residues. This CDR3 is CASRPLTRGGNQPQHF. The CDR3 nucleotides read TGTGCCAGCAGACCTCTAACGCGCGGGGGCAATCAGCCCCAGCATTTT.

The V gene is TRBV6-5, the J gene TRBJ2-1, with D possibly being TRBD1 (7 bases). CDR3 size: 14 residues. CDR1 and CDR2 from the germline V gene are MNHEY and SVGAGI. V was trimmed by 9 bases and J by 4 bases, leaving 16 bases between them. The CDR3 bases are TGTGCCAGTACGCGGGACAGAGCTTACAATGAGCAGTTCTTC. It codes for CASTRDRAYNEQFF.

Note on this clone: This CDR3 is also generated by other DNA sequences in the sample. The chain couples TRBV9 to TRBJ1-3, with a tentative D call TRBD1 (5 bases). The CDR3 loop spans 15 amino acids. Germline V gene sequence: CDR1 SGDLS, CDR2 YYNGEE. V lost 2 bases and J lost 0, with 9 bases in between. CDR3 nucleotide sequence: TGTGCCAGCAGCGTCGGAGACAGCTCTGGAAACACCATATATTTT. It specifies CASSVGDSSGNTIYF.

The V gene is TRBV12-3 or TRBV12-4, the J gene TRBJ1-1; D ambiguous. CDR3 size: 12 residues. The germline V and J ends were trimmed by 7 bases and 5 bases, with 11 bases remaining between them. The CDR3 nucleotides are TGTGCCAGCAACTCGCTTTGGACTGAAGCTTTCTTT. This codes for CASNSLWTEAFF.

The chain links TRBV6-1 to TRBJ1-2; D not certain. Trimming cost V 1 base and J 7 bases, with 13 bases left between them. The length of the CDR3 is 14 residues. Germline lookup yields CDR1 MNHNS and CDR2 SASEGT. The CDR3 spells CASSEVPARGGYTF. CDR3 nucleotide sequence: TGTGCCAGCAGTGAAGTCCCAGCCCGAGGTGGCTACACCTTC.

The chain is built from TRBV27 and TRBJ2-7; 11 bases map to TRBD2. Germline CDR1 reads MNHEY; CDR2 reads SMNVEV (reference sequence). J was trimmed by 3 bases and V by 6 bases; bases with no gene match: 10. This CDR3 spans 16 amino acids. The CDR3 bases are TGTGCCAGCAGCCTGTCGTCCGGGACTAGCGGCTACGAGCAGTACTTC. It is translated as CASSLSSGTSGYEQYF.

This chain links TRBV23-1 with TRBJ2-7; TRBD2 is a possible D gene (7 bases). TRBV23-1 belongs to the ORF category, with a function that is uncertain. The CDR3 length is 17 residues. Trimming cost V 0 bases and J 0 bases, with 15 bases left between them. This CDR3 is CASSQSGGLRSSYEQYF. The DNA of the CDR3 is TGCGCCAGCAGTCAATCGGGGGGGCTCCGAAGCTCCTACGAGCAGTACTTC.